Sequencing of this TCR beta chain was carried out in a study of blood T cell repertoires in COVID-19. Study at large: Sample material is recorded as cDNA or gDNA derived from T cells, B-cell-depleted T cells, or PBMCs.

Authors' processing steps: Researchers report that nucleated cell counts were estimated from reference gene primer amplification. Only in-frame clones appear in the TCRdb table, and some are missing; sequencing was by immunoSEQ multiplex PCR. V and J calls and clone size are as listed in that table; D and trimming were resolved from the DNA. Counted here are roughly 200,000 clones, approximately 75% occurring once; the ten biggest clones make up around 9%. Trimming shortened V by 4 bases and J by 2 bases, and 9 bases separated the two germline ends. The CDR3 totals 13 residues. The V gene's germline CDR1 is SNHLY and CDR2 FYNNEI.

The sequencing sample was made of PBMCs or T cells enriched from blood (not recorded which). The receptor comes from a man aged 35-49 years who had recovered from COVID-19. The chain uses TRBV2 and TRBJ2-7; D ambiguous. CDR3 in amino acids: CASSVTFAYEQYF. The CDR3 DNA sequence: TGTGCCAGCAGTGTAACTTTTGCCTACGAGCAGTACTTC.